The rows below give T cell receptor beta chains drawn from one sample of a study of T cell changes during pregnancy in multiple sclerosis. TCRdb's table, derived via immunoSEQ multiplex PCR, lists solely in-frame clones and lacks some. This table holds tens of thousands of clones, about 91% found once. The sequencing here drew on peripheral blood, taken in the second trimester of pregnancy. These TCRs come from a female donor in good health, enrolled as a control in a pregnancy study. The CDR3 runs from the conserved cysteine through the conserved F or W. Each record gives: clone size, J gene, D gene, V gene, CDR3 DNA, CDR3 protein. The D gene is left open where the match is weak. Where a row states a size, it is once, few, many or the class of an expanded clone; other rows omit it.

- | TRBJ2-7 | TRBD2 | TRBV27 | TGTGCCAGCAGTTTAGTAGCGGGACTGGCAAATGACGAGCAGTACTTC | CASSLVAGLANDEQYF
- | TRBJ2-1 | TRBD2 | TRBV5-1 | TGCGCCACCGGACCGGGACTAGCGGGAGAAGAGTTCTTC | CATGPGLAGEEFF
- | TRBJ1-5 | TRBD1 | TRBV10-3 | TGTGCCATCAGTGGGGGGACAGGGAACAATCAGCCCCAGCATTTT | CAISGGTGNNQPQHF
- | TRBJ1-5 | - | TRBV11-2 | TGTGCCAGCAGCTTTCAGGGTAGCCAGCCCCAGCATTTT | CASSFQGSQPQHF
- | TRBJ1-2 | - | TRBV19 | TGTGCCAGTAGTATTAACACCCTTAACTATGGCTACACCTTC | CASSINTLNYGYTF
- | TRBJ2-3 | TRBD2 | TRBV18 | TGTGCCAGCTCACCACCGAGGAGCGGGAGAACGGGAGATACGCAGTATTTT | CASSPPRSGRTGDTQYF
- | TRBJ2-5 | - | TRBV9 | TGTGCCAGCAGCGTAGCGTCGGCGGTCAGAGAGACCCAGTACTTC | CASSVASAVRETQYF
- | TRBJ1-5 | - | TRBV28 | TGTGCCAGCAGCTTTGTCGATCAGCCCCAGCATTTT | CASSFVDQPQHF
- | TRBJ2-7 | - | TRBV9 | TGTGCCAGCAGCCAAAGCCCTAGTTCCTACGAGCAGTACTTC | CASSQSPSSYEQYF
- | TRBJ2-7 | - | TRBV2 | TGTGCCAGCAGTGAAGGCGGCCCCACCTACGAGCAGTACTTC | CASSEGGPTYEQYF
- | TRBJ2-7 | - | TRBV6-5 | TGTGCCAGCAGTTACTCTAATGCCTACTCCTACGAGCAGTACTTC | CASSYSNAYSYEQYF
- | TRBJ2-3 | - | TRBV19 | TGTGCCAGTAGTATGTCGGTTCCGGGACTCCGAGATACGCAGTATTTT | CASSMSVPGLRDTQYF
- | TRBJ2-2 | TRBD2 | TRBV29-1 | TGCAGCGCTCGACTAGCGCCCGGGGAGCTGTTTTTT | CSARLAPGELFF
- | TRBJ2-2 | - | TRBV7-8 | TGTGCCAGCAGACCGAATGAGGCAAACACCGGGGAGCTGTTTTTT | CASRPNEANTGELFF
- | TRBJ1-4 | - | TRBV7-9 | TGTGCCAGCAGCTTTTGGCAGGGGTCGCCTCTGAATGAAAAACTGTTTTTT | CASSFWQGSPLNEKLFF
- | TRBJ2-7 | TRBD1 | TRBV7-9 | TGTGCCAGCAGCTTAGTATGGGGACAGGGGAGCTCCTACGAGCAGTACTTC | CASSLVWGQGSSYEQYF
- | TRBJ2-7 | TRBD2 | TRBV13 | TGTGCCAGCAGCTTATGGGCTAGCGGGGACTACGAGCAGTACTTC | CASSLWASGDYEQYF
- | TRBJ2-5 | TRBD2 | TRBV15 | TGTGCCACCGCGACTAGCGGGCAAGAGACCCAGTACTTC | CATATSGQETQYF
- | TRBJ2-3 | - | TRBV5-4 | TGTGCCAGCAGCTTGGCCGGAGTTGGGGGGAAAGATACGCAGTATTTT | CASSLAGVGGKDTQYF
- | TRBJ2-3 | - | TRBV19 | TGTGCCAGTAGTAGTTATTCCACGGTCAATACGCAGTATTTT | CASSSYSTVNTQYF
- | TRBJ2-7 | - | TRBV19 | TGTGCCAGTAGTGCCGGGACTGACTTCACCTACGAGCAGTACTTC | CASSAGTDFTYEQYF
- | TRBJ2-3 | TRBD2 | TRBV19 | TGTGCCAGTAAAACCACCTTTTGGACTAGAACAGATACGCAGTATTTT | CASKTTFWTRTDTQYF
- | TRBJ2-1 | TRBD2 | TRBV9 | TGTGCCAGCAAGAGAGCGGGAGGGCCTGACAATGAGCAGTTCTTC | CASKRAGGPDNEQFF
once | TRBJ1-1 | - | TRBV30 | TGTGCCTGGAGTGTAGGGGGAAGTTGGACTGAAGCTTTCTTT | CAWSVGGSWTEAFF
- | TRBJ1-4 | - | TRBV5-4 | TGTGCCAGCAGTTCTTACCGATCAGGCTCAACTAATGAAAAACTGTTTTTT | CASSSYRSGSTNEKLFF
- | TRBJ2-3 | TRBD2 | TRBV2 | TGTGCCAGCAGTGCGGGGGGGCTACTAGGCGCGCAGTATTTT | CASSAGGLLGAQYF
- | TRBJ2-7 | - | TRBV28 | TGTGCCAGCAGTTACCCGTCGGTATCCTACGAGCAGTACTTC | CASSYPSVSYEQYF
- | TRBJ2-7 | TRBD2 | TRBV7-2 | TGTGCCAGCAGCTTGCGGACTAGCGGGAGGGCTGGGAGCTCCTACGAGCAGTACTTC | CASSLRTSGRAGSSYEQYF
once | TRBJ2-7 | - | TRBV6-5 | TGTGCCAGCAGTTACTCGAGAGGGCCCGAGCAGTACTTC | CASSYSRGPEQYF
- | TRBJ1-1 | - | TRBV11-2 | TGTGCCAGCAGCTCCATACAGGGTAACACTGAAGCTTTCTTT | CASSSIQGNTEAFF
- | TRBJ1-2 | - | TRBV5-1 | TGCGCCAGCCACCAGGGGAATATTGGAGATTTTCGGGGCTACACCTTC | CASHQGNIGDFRGYTF
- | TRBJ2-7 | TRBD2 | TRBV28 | TGTGCCAGCAGGAGGACTAGCGGGATTCTCTCCTACGAGCAGTACTTC | CASRRTSGILSYEQYF
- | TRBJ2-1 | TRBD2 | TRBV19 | TGTGCCAGTAGTGTGGGACTAGCGGGAATAAATGAGCAGTTCTTC | CASSVGLAGINEQFF
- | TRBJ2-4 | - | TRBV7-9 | TGTGCCAGCAGCTTAGCTGACTCGAACCGCAAGGACATTCAGTACTTC | CASSLADSNRKDIQYF
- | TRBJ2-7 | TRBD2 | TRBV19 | TGTGCCAGTAGTATAGGACGGGAGGGGTACGAGCAGTACTTC | CASSIGREGYEQYF
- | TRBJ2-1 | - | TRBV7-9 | TGTGCCAGCAGCGCCATAGTCGATGAGCAGTTCTTC | CASSAIVDEQFF
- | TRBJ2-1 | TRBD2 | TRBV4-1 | TGCGCCAGCAGCCAAGCTTCGGGGAGCGGGAGGAATGAGCAGTTCTTC | CASSQASGSGRNEQFF
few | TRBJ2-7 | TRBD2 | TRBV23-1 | TGCGCCAGCAGTCGAGACCAGCGGGACTCCTACGAGCAGTACTTC | CASSRDQRDSYEQYF
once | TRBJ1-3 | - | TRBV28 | TGTGCCAGCAGCCTCATGCCTCGGAGCTCTGGAAACACCATATATTTT | CASSLMPRSSGNTIYF
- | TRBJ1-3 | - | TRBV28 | TGTGCCAGCAGGACCGGACTGGAAAACACCATATATTTT | CASRTGLENTIYF
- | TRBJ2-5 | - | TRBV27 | TGTGCCAGCAGCAGCGGACAGACGTACCAAGAGACCCAGTACTTC | CASSSGQTYQETQYF
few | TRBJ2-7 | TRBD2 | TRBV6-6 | TGTGCCAGCAGTTACGGGACTAGCGGGCGTACCTTC | CASSYGTSGRTF
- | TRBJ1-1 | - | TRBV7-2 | TGTGCCAGCAGCTTAGGGCAATCGGGCAGTGGACTCTTTGAAGCTTTCTTT | CASSLGQSGSGLFEAFF
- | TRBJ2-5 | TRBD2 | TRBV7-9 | TGTGCCAGCAGCCGGACTAGCGGGAGGGCCGACGGAGAGACCCAGTACTTC | CASSRTSGRADGETQYF
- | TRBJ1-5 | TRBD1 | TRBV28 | TGTGCCAGCAGTTTCGGACAGGGATGGCAGCCCCAGCATTTT | CASSFGQGWQPQHF
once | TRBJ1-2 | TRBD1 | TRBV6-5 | TGTGCCAGCACCTCTGGACAGGCCTATGGCTACACCTTC | CASTSGQAYGYTF
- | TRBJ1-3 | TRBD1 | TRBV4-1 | TGCGCCAGCAGCCATTCACAGGGGACTGGAAACACCATATATTTT | CASSHSQGTGNTIYF
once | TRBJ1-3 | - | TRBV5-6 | TGTGCCAGCAGCTTGACGGGGGGAAACACCATATATTTT | CASSLTGGNTIYF
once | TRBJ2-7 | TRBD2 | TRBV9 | TGTGCCAGCAGCGTAGAGGCGGGAGAGACCTACGAGCAGTACTTC | CASSVEAGETYEQYF
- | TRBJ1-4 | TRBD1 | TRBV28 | TGTGCCAGCAGTTTATGGGGACAGGGGGAAGCGGTGGGGGAAAAACTGTTTTTT | CASSLWGQGEAVGEKLFF
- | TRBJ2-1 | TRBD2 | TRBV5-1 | TGCGCCAGCAGCTTGGGGACTAGCGGGGGCCATGAGCAGTTCTTC | CASSLGTSGGHEQFF
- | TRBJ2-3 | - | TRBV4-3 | TGCGCCAGCAGCCGAACCTACAGGGCGGCCGGGGCAGATACGCAGTATTTT | CASSRTYRAAGADTQYF
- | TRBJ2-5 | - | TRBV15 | TGTGCCACCACTCCGACAGGGAGGGAGACCCAGTACTTC | CATTPTGRETQYF
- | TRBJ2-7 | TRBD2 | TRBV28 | TGTGCCAGCAGTTTGGGCACTAGCGTCTACAACGAGCAGTACTTC | CASSLGTSVYNEQYF
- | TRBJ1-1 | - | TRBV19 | TGTGCCAGTAGTCCTACAGTGATGAACACTGAAGCTTTCTTT | CASSPTVMNTEAFF
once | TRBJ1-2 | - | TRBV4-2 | TGTGCCAGCAGCCAAAAGGTCACGATGCAGGGGCTTAGTGGCTACACCTTC | CASSQKVTMQGLSGYTF
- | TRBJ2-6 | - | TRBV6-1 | TGTGCCAGCAGTGAAGCAGCGGGCTCTGGGGCCAACGTCCTGACTTTC | CASSEAAGSGANVLTF